Sequencing of this T cell receptor (beta chain) was carried out in a study of T-cell memory formation after mild COVID-19. Study in general: Largely donor-specific sequence clusters came from a couple of donors. Findings and caveats of the study: Cross-reactive memory appears to have joined, as suggested by some responding clones showing up in pre-infection memory.

V was trimmed by 5 bases and J by 7 bases, leaving 12 bases between them. This CDR3 region has 12 residues. The V gene's germline CDR1 is MNHNY and CDR2 SVGAGI (reference sequence). Of note for this clonotype: Its specificity is not known.

One entry per CDR3 protein results from TCRdb running MiXCR on the 5' RACE reads. The sample shows 450,000 to 650,000 distinct CDR3 sequences, over 15% of them seen only once. Sequencing was performed on PBMCs or a T cell subset sorted from them (not recorded which). The receptor was isolated from an adult woman who had mild COVID-19 (a few samples of this study predate the infection). Cell type and time point are not known. This rearrangement joins TRBV6-6 to TRBJ2-7, with a tentative D call TRBD1 (5 bases). In nucleotides, the CDR3 is TGTGCCAGCAGTCCTCAGGGCCTGGAGCAGTACTTC. This codes for CASSPQGLEQYF.